These T cell receptor beta chains were read from a single sample in a study of neurological immune-mediated disorders. MiXCR was run by TCRdb on the 5' RACE reads, yielding one entry per CDR3 protein. This table has 74,000 or so distinct CDR3 sequences, roughly 9.5% appearing once. The sample comprised PBMCs. These receptors were taken from a man in his fifties or sixties in good health. CDR3s include the opening cysteine and the closing phenylalanine or tryptophan. The D gene is left open where the match is weak. Size values are once, few and many counts, or a class for expanded clones, and some rows have none.

j_gene | len | v_gene | d_gene | abundance | CDR3aa | CDR3nt
TRBJ1-3 | 15 | TRBV5-1 | NA | many | CASSLASTPGNTIYF | TGCGCCAGCAGCCTGGCCTCGACCCCTGGAAACACCATATATTTT
TRBJ2-7 | 16 | TRBV9 | TRBD1 | many | CASSLHRDRGSDEQYF | TGTGCCAGCAGCCTACACCGGGACAGGGGCTCGGACGAGCAGTACTTC
TRBJ1-6 | 14 | TRBV28 | NA | many | CASSLIVDNSPLHF | TGTGCCAGCAGTTTAATTGTCGATAATTCACCCCTCCACTTT
TRBJ2-7 | 11 | TRBV27 | NA | many | CASSSYYEQYF | TGTGCCAGCAGTTCTTATTACGAGCAGTACTTC
TRBJ2-3 | 14 | TRBV21-1 | NA | many | CASSKDSFTDTQYF | TGTGCCAGCAGCAAGGACTCTTTCACAGATACGCAGTATTTT
TRBJ2-1 | 17 | TRBV28 | TRBD2 | many | CASSGGTSGGAGNEQFF | TGTGCCAGCAGTGGAGGGACTAGCGGGGGGGCGGGTAATGAGCAGTTCTTC
TRBJ2-2 | 15 | TRBV20-1 | TRBD1 | NA | CSARDQDRGNGELFF | TGCAGTGCTAGAGATCAGGACAGGGGGAACGGGGAGCTGTTTTTT
TRBJ2-5 | 14 | TRBV6-1 | NA | NA | CASSDRRLQETQYF | TGTGCCAGCAGTGACCGACGGTTACAAGAGACCCAGTACTTC
TRBJ2-1 | 15 | TRBV3-1 | NA | many | CASSQEASAYNEQFF | TGTGCCAGCAGCCAAGAGGCGTCCGCATACAATGAGCAGTTCTTC
TRBJ2-1 | 15 | TRBV28 | TRBD2 | NA | CASSISGWTPNEQFF | TGTGCCAGCAGTATTAGCGGGTGGACCCCCAATGAGCAGTTCTTC
TRBJ1-5 | 15 | TRBV15 | NA | many | CATSPDRGVLQPQHF | TGTGCCACCAGCCCTGACCGGGGGGTTTTACAGCCCCAGCATTTT
TRBJ1-2 | 14 | TRBV4-2 | NA | NA | CASSEAQRSYGYTF | TGTGCCAGCAGTGAAGCACAGAGGAGCTATGGCTACACCTTC
TRBJ2-3 | 14 | TRBV2 | NA | many | CASCQDRNTDTQYF | TGTGCCAGCTGTCAGGACAGAAACACAGATACGCAGTATTTT
TRBJ1-5 | 16 | TRBV6-6 | TRBD1 | many | CASSPSGTGENQPQHF | TGTGCCAGCAGTCCCTCCGGGACAGGGGAAAATCAGCCCCAGCATTTT
TRBJ1-3 | 13 | TRBV7-7 | NA | many | CASSPDRGNTIYF | TGTGCCAGCAGCCCTGACAGAGGAAACACCATATATTTT
TRBJ2-3 | 15 | TRBV20-1 | NA | many | CSARGGRQGTDTQYF | TGCAGTGCTAGAGGAGGGAGACAGGGCACAGATACGCAGTATTTT
TRBJ1-6 | 16 | TRBV3-1 | NA | many | CASSQGLPGLGSPLHF | TGTGCCAGCAGCCAAGGCCTCCCAGGGCTTGGATCACCCCTCCACTTT
TRBJ1-4 | 14 | TRBV20-1 | NA | many | CSAGRTSTNEKLFF | TGCAGTGCTGGCCGGACCTCAACTAATGAAAAACTGTTTTTT
TRBJ2-1 | 18 | TRBV7-9 | TRBD2 | many | CASITSSGASGEHNEQFF | TGTGCCAGCATCACTTCGAGCGGGGCTAGCGGGGAACACAATGAGCAGTTCTTC
TRBJ1-1 | 12 | TRBV5-1 | NA | many | CASSVDRTEAFF | TGCGCCAGCAGCGTTGATAGAACTGAAGCTTTCTTT
TRBJ2-2 | 13 | TRBV5-1 | NA | many | CASSLPGSGELFF | TGCGCCAGCAGCTTACCAGGGTCCGGGGAGCTGTTTTTT
TRBJ2-7 | 11 | TRBV2 | NA | many | CASSATYEQYF | TGTGCCAGCAGTGCGACCTACGAGCAGTACTTC
TRBJ2-7 | 15 | TRBV6-2/TRBV6-3 | TRBD2 | many | CASSYDSGSSYEQYF | TGTGCCAGCAGTTACGATAGCGGGAGTTCCTACGAGCAGTACTTC
TRBJ1-3 | 13 | TRBV6-5 | NA | many | CASSKGFGNTIYF | TGTGCCAGCAGTAAGGGTTTTGGAAACACCATATATTTT
TRBJ2-7 | 12 | TRBV18 | TRBD1 | many | CASSPTGFEQYF | TGTGCCAGCTCACCGACAGGGTTTGAGCAGTACTTC
TRBJ2-2 | 14 | TRBV7-9 | NA | many | CASIGSSNTGELFF | TGTGCCAGCATAGGCAGCTCGAACACCGGGGAGCTGTTTTTT
TRBJ2-7 | 13 | TRBV6-2/TRBV6-3 | NA | many | CASSYRGPYEQYF | TGTGCCAGCAGTTACCGCGGACCGTACGAGCAGTACTTC
TRBJ2-7 | 16 | TRBV5-1 | NA | many | CASSQNYRDNDYEQYF | TGCGCCAGCAGCCAGAATTACCGGGACAACGACTACGAGCAGTACTTC
TRBJ2-5 | 14 | TRBV6-5 | TRBD2 | many | CASISAGGGETQYF | TGTGCCAGCATAAGTGCGGGGGGGGGAGAGACCCAGTACTTC
TRBJ1-6 | 16 | TRBV4-3 | NA | many | CASSPVGGPGNSPLHF | TGCGCCAGCAGCCCCGTTGGGGGCCCGGGGAATTCACCCCTCCACTTT
TRBJ2-5 | 14 | TRBV6-5 | TRBD2 | many | CASSTSGRQETQYF | TGTGCCAGCTCGACTAGCGGCCGTCAAGAGACCCAGTACTTC
TRBJ2-7 | 14 | TRBV9 | NA | many | CASSVDWGRYEQYF | TGTGCCAGCAGCGTAGACTGGGGGAGGTACGAGCAGTACTTC
TRBJ2-1 | 14 | TRBV7-9 | NA | many | CASGRDWTYNEQFF | TGTGCCAGCGGACGGGACTGGACTTACAATGAGCAGTTCTTC
TRBJ1-6 | 12 | TRBV28 | NA | many | CASSLSNSPLHF | TGTGCCAGCAGTTTATCTAATTCACCCCTCCACTTT
TRBJ2-1 | 13 | TRBV20-1 | TRBD2 | many | CSAQPGGYNEQFF | TGCAGTGCCCAGCCGGGAGGGTACAATGAGCAGTTCTTC
TRBJ2-7 | 14 | TRBV20-1 | NA | many | CSAPRQDRSYEQYF | TGCAGTGCTCCCAGACAGGATCGCTCCTACGAGCAGTACTTC
TRBJ1-4 | 15 | TRBV10-3 | NA | many | CAISESDRTNEKLFF | TGTGCCATCAGTGAGTCGGACCGAACTAATGAAAAACTGTTTTTT
TRBJ1-5 | 14 | TRBV28 | NA | many | CASRWAGLNQPQHF | TGTGCCAGCAGGTGGGCAGGCCTCAATCAGCCCCAGCATTTT
TRBJ2-3 | 15 | TRBV7-9 | TRBD1 | many | CASSSGQGLTDTQYF | TGTGCCAGCAGCTCTGGACAGGGTCTCACAGATACGCAGTATTTT
TRBJ2-1 | 14 | TRBV9 | NA | many | CASSVAPETNEQFF | TGTGCCAGCAGCGTAGCTCCAGAAACGAATGAGCAGTTCTTC
TRBJ2-7 | 11 | TRBV5-1 | NA | many | CASSLLPEQYF | TGCGCCAGCAGCTTGCTTCCCGAGCAGTACTTC
TRBJ2-1 | 16 | TRBV4-1 | TRBD2 | many | CASSQGGLAGNNEQFF | TGCGCCAGCAGCCAAGGAGGCCTAGCGGGGAACAATGAGCAGTTCTTC
TRBJ2-3 | 14 | TRBV10-3 | NA | many | CAIRDMMSTDTQYF | TGTGCCATCCGAGACATGATGAGCACAGATACGCAGTATTTT
TRBJ1-2 | 12 | TRBV6-2/TRBV6-3 | NA | many | CASNRGANGYTF | TGTGCCAGCAATCGGGGGGCGAATGGCTACACCTTC
TRBJ2-1 | 15 | TRBV7-9 | NA | NA | CASSLASGEAYEQFF | TGTGCCAGCAGCTTAGCTTCGGGAGAGGCGTATGAGCAGTTCTTC
TRBJ2-1 | 13 | TRBV24-1 | NA | many | CATSDDSHGGQFF | TGTGCCACCAGTGATGACTCTCACGGTGGGCAGTTCTTC
TRBJ2-3 | 15 | TRBV5-1 | TRBD2 | many | CASSFGLAATDTQYF | TGCGCCAGCAGCTTTGGACTAGCGGCGACAGATACGCAGTATTTT
TRBJ1-2 | 11 | TRBV5-1 | NA | many | CASSRGGSYTF | TGCGCCAGCAGCCGGGGCGGAAGCTACACCTTC
TRBJ2-7 | 16 | TRBV5-1 | TRBD1 | NA | CASSLVLGTETYDQYF | TGCGCCAGCAGCTTGGTCCTCGGGACAGAAACATACGATCAGTACTTC
TRBJ1-4 | 15 | TRBV5-1 | NA | NA | CASSMSGSGGEKLFF | TGCGCCAGCAGCATGTCTGGCAGCGGAGGTGAAAAACTGTTTTTT